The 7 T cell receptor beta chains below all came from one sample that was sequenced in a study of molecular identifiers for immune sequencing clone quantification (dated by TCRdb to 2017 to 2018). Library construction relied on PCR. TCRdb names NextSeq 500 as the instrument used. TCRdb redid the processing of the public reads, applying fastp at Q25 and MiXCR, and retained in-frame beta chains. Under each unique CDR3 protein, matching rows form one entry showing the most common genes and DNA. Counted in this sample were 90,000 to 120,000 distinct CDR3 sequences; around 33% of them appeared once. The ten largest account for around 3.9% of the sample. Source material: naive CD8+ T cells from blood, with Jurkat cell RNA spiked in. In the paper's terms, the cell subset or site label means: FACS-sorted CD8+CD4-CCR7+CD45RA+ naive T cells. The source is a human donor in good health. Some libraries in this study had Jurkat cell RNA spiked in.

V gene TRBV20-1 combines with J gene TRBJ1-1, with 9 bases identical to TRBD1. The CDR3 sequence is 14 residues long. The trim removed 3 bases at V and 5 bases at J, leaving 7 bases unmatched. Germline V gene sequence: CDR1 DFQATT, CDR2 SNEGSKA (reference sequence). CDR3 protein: CSASETGGFTEAFF. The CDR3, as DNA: TGCAGTGCTAGTGAGACAGGGGGTTTTACTGAAGCTTTCTTT.

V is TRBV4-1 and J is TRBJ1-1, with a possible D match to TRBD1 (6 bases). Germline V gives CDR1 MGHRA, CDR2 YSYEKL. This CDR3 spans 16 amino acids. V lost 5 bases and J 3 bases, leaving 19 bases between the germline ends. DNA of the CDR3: TGCGCCAGCAGCTACGCAACGTACAGGGAGGACACTGAAGCTTTCTTT. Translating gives CASSYATYREDTEAFF.

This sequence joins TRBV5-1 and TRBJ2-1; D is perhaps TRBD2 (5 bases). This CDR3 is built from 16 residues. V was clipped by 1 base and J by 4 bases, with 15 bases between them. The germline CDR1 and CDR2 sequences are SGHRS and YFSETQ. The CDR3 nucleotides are TGCGCCAGCAGCTTGCTCCTGAGGGAGCGGTACAATGAGCAGTTCTTC. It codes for CASSLLLRERYNEQFF.

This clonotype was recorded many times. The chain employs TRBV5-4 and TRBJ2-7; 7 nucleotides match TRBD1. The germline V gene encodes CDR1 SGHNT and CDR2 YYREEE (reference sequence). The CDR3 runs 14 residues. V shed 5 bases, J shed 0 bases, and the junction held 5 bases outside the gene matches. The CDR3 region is CASSTGTASYEQYF. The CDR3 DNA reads TGTGCCAGCAGTACCGGGACAGCCTCCTACGAGCAGTACTTC.

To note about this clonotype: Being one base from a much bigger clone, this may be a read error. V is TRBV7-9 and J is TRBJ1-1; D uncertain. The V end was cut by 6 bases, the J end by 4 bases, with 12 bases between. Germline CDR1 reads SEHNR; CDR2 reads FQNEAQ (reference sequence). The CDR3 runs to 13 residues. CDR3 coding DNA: TGTGCCAGCAGAGATGAAGAGATCACTGAAGCTTTCTTT. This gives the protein CASRDEEITEAFF.

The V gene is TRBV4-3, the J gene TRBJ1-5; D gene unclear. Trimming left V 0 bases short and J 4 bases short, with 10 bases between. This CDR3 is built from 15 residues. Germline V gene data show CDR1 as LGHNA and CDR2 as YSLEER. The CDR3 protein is CASSQDYYGNQPQHF. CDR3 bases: TGCGCCAGCAGCCAAGATTATTATGGGAATCAGCCCCAGCATTTT.

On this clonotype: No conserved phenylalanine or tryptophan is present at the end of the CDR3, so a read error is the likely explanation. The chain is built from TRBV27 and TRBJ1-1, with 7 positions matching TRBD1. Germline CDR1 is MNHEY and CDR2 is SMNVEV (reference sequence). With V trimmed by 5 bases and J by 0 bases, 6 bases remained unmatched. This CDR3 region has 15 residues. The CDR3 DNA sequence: TGTGCCAGCAGTATAATGGGACAGTTGAACACTGAAGCTTTCTAT. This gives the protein CASSIMGQLNTEAFY.